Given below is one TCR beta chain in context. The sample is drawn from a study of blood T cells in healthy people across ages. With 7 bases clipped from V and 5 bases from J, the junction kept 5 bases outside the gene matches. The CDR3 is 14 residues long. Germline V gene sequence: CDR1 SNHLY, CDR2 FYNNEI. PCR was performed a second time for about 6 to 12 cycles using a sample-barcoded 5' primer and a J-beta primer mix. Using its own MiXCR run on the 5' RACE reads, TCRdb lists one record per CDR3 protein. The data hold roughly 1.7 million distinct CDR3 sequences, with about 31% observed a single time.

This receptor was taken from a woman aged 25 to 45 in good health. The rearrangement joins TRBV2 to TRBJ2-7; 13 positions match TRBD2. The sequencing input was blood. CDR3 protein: CASTGTSGTNEQYF. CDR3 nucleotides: TGTGCCAGCACCGGGACTAGCGGGACCAACGAGCAGTACTTC. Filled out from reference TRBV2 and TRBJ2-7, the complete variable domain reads EPEVTQTPSHQVTQMGQEVILRCVPISNHLYFYWYRQILGQKVEFLVSFYNNEISEKSEIFDDQFSVERPDGSNFTLKIRSTKLEDSAMYFCASTGTSGTNEQYFGPGTRLTVT.